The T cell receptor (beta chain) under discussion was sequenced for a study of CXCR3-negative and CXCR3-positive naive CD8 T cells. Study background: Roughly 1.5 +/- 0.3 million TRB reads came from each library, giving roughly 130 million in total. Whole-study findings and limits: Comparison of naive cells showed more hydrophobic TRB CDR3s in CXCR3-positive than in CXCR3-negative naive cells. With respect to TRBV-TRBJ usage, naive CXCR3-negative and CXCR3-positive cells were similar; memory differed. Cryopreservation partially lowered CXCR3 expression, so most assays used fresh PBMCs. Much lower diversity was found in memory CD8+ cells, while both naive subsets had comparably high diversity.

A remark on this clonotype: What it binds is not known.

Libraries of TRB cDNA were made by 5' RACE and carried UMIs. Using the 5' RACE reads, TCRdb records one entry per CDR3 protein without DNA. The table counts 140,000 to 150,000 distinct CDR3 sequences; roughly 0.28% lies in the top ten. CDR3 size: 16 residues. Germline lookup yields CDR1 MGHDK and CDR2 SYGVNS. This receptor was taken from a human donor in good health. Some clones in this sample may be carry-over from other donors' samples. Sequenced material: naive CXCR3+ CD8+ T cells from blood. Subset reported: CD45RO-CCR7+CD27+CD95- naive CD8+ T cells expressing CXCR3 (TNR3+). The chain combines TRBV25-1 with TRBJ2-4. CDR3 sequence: CASSDYKILAKNIQYF.